What follows are 11 T cell receptor beta chains derived from one specimen sequenced in a study of shared clonotypes between healthy human individuals. The protocol was immunoSEQ multiplex PCR, while the TCRdb copy is restricted to in-frame clones and leaves out a portion. The profile covers 2 million to 2.5 million clones, with more than 85% appearing a single time and about 0.39% taken by the ten largest. The sample consisted of naive CD4+ T cells from PBMCs. Subset given: CD45RA+ positively selected. Every receptor here comes from a man younger than 35 in good health. Some clones in this sample may be carry-over from other donors' samples.

The chain links TRBV25-1 to TRBJ2-6; D possibly corresponds to TRBD1 (5 bases). Germline V gene lookup returns CDR1 MGHDK and CDR2 SYGVNS. The CDR3 totals 16 residues. With 1 base removed from V and 3 bases from J, the gap between germline ends came to 10 bases. The CDR3 here is CASSEFITGGANVLTF. CDR3 coding DNA: TGTGCCAGCAGTGAATTCATAACAGGTGGGGCCAACGTCCTGACTTTC. The variable domain in full, with the rest retrieved from reference TRBV25-1 and TRBJ2-6, is EADIYQTPRYLVIGTGKKITLECSQTMGHDKMYWYQQDPGMELHLIHYSYGVNSTEKGDLSSESTVSRIRTEHFPLTLESARPSHTSQYLCASSEFITGGANVLTFGAGSRLTVL.

This chain joins TRBV7-2 and TRBJ2-3; a possible D gene is TRBD2 (6 bases). V lost 1 base and J lost 5, with 16 bases in between. The CDR3 sequence is 16 residues long. Germline V lookup: CDR1 SGHTA, CDR2 FQGNSA. CDR3 amino acids: CASSLDRDWGLDTQYF. DNA for the CDR3: TGTGCCAGCAGCTTAGATCGGGACTGGGGGTTAGATACGCAGTATTTT.

This chain connects TRBV5-1 to TRBJ2-5; 8 bases map to TRBD2. The CDR3 extends over 16 amino acids. The germline V gene encodes CDR1 SGHRS and CDR2 YFSETQ. V shed 3 bases, J shed 1 base, and the junction held 8 bases outside the gene matches. CDR3 region: CASSWVSGRGQETQYF. The CDR3 DNA reads as TGCGCCAGCAGCTGGGTGAGCGGGAGAGGCCAAGAGACCCAGTACTTC.

The genes are TRBV28 and TRBJ1-5, with D uncertain. The CDR3 has 13 amino acids. In germline, CDR1 is MDHEN, CDR2 SYDVKM. V was cut by 3 bases and J by 4 bases, with 7 bases left in between. The CDR3 bases are TGTGCCAGCAGTTTGCCCAGGAATCAGCCCCAGCATTTT. Its translation is CASSLPRNQPQHF.

V is TRBV2 and J is TRBJ2-1; TRBD1 aligns across 9 bases. Germline values: CDR1 SNHLY, CDR2 FYNNEI. The junction had 2 bases not matched to a gene; V was cut back by 5 bases and J by 0 bases. The CDR3 totals 15 residues. The CDR3 reads CASSRTGDSYNEQFF. The CDR3, as DNA: TGTGCCAGCAGTAGGACAGGGGACTCCTACAATGAGCAGTTCTTC.

The chain joins TRBV19 to TRBJ1-4; the D gene is possibly TRBD1 (6 bases). The germline V gene encodes CDR1 LNHDA and CDR2 SQIVND (reference sequence). The V end lost 5 bases, the J end lost 11 bases, and 9 bases lay between the germline ends. The CDR3 covers 11 residues. DNA of the CDR3: TGTGCCAGTAGTTTACAGGGTAAACTGTTTTTT. This sequence encodes CASSLQGKLFF.

The chain is built from TRBV29-1 and TRBJ2-5; maybe TRBD2 (6 bases). The ends were cut back, 6 bases at V and 2 bases at J, with 13 bases in the middle. The germline V gene has CDR1 SQVTM and CDR2 ANQGSEA. There are 13 residues in the CDR3. The CDR3, as DNA: TGCAGCGTCAACATTGGGGGGCAAGAGACCCAGTACTTC. Protein sequence: CSVNIGGQETQYF. The full variable domain, in which reference TRBV29-1 and TRBJ2-5 provide the parts outside the CDR3, is SAVISQKPSRDICQRGTSLTIQCQVDSQVTMMFWYRQQPGQSLTLIATANQGSEATYESGFVIDKFPISRPNLTFSTLTVSNMSPEDSSIYLCSVNIGGQETQYFGPGTRLLVL.

This clone was observed a single time. V is TRBV9 and J is TRBJ2-1; TRBD2 matches at 10 bases. Germline V gene lookup returns CDR1 SGDLS and CDR2 YYNGEE. There are 15 residues in the CDR3. V gave up 0 bases and J gave up 13 bases; unmatched junction bases: 10. CDR3 sequence: CASSVDSSGRRDQFF. In DNA, the CDR3 is TGTGCCAGCAGCGTAGATTCTAGCGGGAGAAGGGATCAGTTCTTC.

The table lists this clone with a count of one. The same CDR3 also results from other DNA sequences found in this sample. The chain has TRBV7-8 and TRBJ2-5; no definite D call. This CDR3 is built from 13 residues. Trimming stripped 2 bases from V and 2 bases from J, with 6 bases between. CDR1 and CDR2 from the germline V gene are SGHVS and FQNEAQ. The CDR3 reads CASSLQLQETQYF. In DNA, the CDR3 is TGTGCCAGCAGCTTACAGCTTCAAGAGACCCAGTACTTC.

The V gene is TRBV28, the J gene TRBJ2-5; D perhaps matches TRBD1 (8 bases). This CDR3 comprises 16 residues. Germline loops: CDR1 MDHEN, CDR2 SYDVKM. V lost 4 bases, J lost 4 bases, and 19 bases lay in between. CDR3 residues: CASSSQGARGRETQYF. The CDR3 coding sequence is TGTGCCAGCAGTTCCCAGGGGGCGCGGGGGAGAGAGACCCAGTACTTC.

This clone was detected once. The chain carries TRBV5-3 and TRBJ2-3; 11 bases agree with TRBD2. TRBV5-3 is annotated as an ORF whose role is uncertain. The ends lost 4 bases at V and 4 bases at J; junction bases unmatched: 14. This CDR3 contains 18 residues. This CDR3 reads CARSRRSGRASIADTQYF. The DNA for the CDR3 is TGTGCCAGAAGCCGGCGTAGCGGGAGGGCTAGTATTGCAGATACGCAGTATTTT.